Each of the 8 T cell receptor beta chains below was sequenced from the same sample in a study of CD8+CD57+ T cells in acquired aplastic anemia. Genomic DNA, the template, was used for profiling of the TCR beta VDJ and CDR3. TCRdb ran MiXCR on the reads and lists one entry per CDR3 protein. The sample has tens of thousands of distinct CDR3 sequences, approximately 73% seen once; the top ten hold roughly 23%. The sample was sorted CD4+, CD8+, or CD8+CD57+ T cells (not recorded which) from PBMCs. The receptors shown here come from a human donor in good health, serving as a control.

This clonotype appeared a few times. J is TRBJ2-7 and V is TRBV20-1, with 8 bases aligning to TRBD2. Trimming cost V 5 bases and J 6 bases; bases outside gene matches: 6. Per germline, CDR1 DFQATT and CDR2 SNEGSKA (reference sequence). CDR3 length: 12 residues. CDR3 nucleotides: TGCAGTGCTTGGACTAGCTTAAGCGAGCAGTACTTC. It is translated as CSAWTSLSEQYF.

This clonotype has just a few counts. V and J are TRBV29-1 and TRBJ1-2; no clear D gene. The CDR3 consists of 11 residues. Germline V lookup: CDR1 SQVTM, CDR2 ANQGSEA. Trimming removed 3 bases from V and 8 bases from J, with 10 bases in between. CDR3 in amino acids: CSVDSVRGYTF. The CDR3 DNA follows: TGCAGCGTTGATAGTGTTCGGGGCTACACCTTC.

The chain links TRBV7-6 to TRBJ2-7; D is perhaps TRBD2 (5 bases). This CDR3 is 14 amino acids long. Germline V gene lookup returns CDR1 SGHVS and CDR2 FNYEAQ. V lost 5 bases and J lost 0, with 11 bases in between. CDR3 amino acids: CASSRGQDSYEQYF. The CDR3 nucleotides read TGTGCCAGCAGCCGGGGTCAGGACTCCTACGAGCAGTACTTC.

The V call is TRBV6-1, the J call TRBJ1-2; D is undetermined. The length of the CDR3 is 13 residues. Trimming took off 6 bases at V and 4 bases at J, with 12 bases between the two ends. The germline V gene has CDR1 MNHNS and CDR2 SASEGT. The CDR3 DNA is TGTGCCAGCAGAAGGACGGAGGTCTATGGCTACACCTTC. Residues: CASRRTEVYGYTF.

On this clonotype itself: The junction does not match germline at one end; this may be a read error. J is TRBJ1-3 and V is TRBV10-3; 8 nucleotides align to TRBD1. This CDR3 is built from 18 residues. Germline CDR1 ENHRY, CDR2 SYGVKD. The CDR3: CAISQSWGQANSGNTIYF. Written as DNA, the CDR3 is TGTGCCATCAGTCAGTCCTGGGGACAGGCCAACTCTGGAAACACCATATATTTT.

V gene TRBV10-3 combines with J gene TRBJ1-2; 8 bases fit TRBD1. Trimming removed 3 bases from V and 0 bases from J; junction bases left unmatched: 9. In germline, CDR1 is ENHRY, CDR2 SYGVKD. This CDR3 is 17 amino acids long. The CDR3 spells CAISEPTGTGSNYGYTF. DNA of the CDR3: TGTGCCATCAGTGAACCTACCGGGACAGGCTCTAACTATGGCTACACCTTC.

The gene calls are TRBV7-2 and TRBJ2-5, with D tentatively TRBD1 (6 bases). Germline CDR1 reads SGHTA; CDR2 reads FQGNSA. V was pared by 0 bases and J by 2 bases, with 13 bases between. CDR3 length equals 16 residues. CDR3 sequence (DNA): TGTGCCAGCAGCTTAGCAAACGGCAGGGGTCAAGAGACCCAGTACTTC. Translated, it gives CASSLANGRGQETQYF.

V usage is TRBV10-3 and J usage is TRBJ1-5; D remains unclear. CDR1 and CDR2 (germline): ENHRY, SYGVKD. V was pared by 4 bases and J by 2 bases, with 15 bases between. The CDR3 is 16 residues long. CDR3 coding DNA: TGTGCCATCAGTGCTGGCACAGCGATTGGCAATCAGCCCCAGCATTTT. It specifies CAISAGTAIGNQPQHF.